These T cell receptor beta chains were read from a single sample in a study of radiotherapy plus CTLA-4 blockade in lung cancer. Assay: immunoSEQ multiplex PCR; the TCRdb copy retains only in-frame clones and omits some. The data hold roughly 100,000 clones, with 75% to 85% observed a single time. The sample was peripheral blood, taken from a patient treated with radiotherapy plus ipilimumab. The receptor set was obtained from a human donor with non-small cell lung cancer who had a partial response to radiotherapy plus ipilimumab. Each CDR3 is given with its conserved first and last residue. Each record gives: J gene, clone size, D gene, V gene, CDR3 DNA, CDR3 protein. D genes are given only for firm matches. Only some rows state a clone size, as once, few, many or a class for expanded clones.

>TRBJ2-5|-|TRBD2|TRBV2
TGTGCCAGCACTAGCGGGGGGGAAGAGACCCAGTACTTC
CASTSGGEETQYF
>TRBJ2-1|-|TRBD2|TRBV15
TGTGCCACCAGCCGGACTAGCGGGAGGGTTTACAATGAGCAGTTCTTC
CATSRTSGRVYNEQFF
>TRBJ2-3|-|TRBD2|TRBV30
TGTGCCTGGAGTGACTGGACTAGCGGGAGCACAGATACGCAGTATTTT
CAWSDWTSGSTDTQYF
>TRBJ1-5|-|TRBD1|TRBV19
TGTGCCAGTAGTTTATCCGGGACAGGGCCCAATCAGCCCCAGCATTTT
CASSLSGTGPNQPQHF
>TRBJ2-2|-|-|TRBV9
TGTGCCAGCAGCGCCGGGACGAACACCGGGGAGCTGTTTTTT
CASSAGTNTGELFF
>TRBJ1-1|-|-|TRBV5-1
TGCGCCAGCAGCCATACACCGAACACTGAAGCTTTCTTT
CASSHTPNTEAFF
>TRBJ1-2|-|TRBD1|TRBV9
TGTGCCAGCAGCGTACATGTCGGGACAGGGGGTGTACAAGGGGGCTACACCTTC
CASSVHVGTGGVQGGYTF
>TRBJ2-1|-|-|TRBV5-8
TGTGCCAGCAGCTTTCAGCGGAACAATGAGCAGTTCTTC
CASSFQRNNEQFF
>TRBJ2-7|-|-|TRBV25-1
TGTGCCAGCAGTGACCAGTACGAGCAGTACTTC
CASSDQYEQYF
>TRBJ1-2|-|-|TRBV28
TGTGCCAGCAGTTTCCAGGGAATCTCAGCTAACTATGGCTACACCTTC
CASSFQGISANYGYTF
>TRBJ2-1|-|-|TRBV10-3
TGTGCCATCAGTGATCCGGGATTTCCCTACAATGAGCAGTTCTTC
CAISDPGFPYNEQFF
>TRBJ2-1|-|TRBD2|TRBV4-1
TGCGCCAGCAGGCCCGGGACTAGCGGGAGGGCCTACTACAATGAGCAGTTCTTC
CASRPGTSGRAYYNEQFF
>TRBJ2-7|medium-sized|-|TRBV6-1
TGTGCCAGCAGTGAGGCACCCTCCTACGAGCAGTACTTC
CASSEAPSYEQYF
>TRBJ2-1|-|-|TRBV19
TGTGCCAGTAGTATAGAGACCGGAATCGGGAGTGAGCAGTTCTTC
CASSIETGIGSEQFF
>TRBJ1-1|-|TRBD1|TRBV4-1
TGCGCCAGCAGCCATTCGGGACAGGCGAACACTGAAGCTTTCTTT
CASSHSGQANTEAFF
>TRBJ1-4|-|TRBD1|TRBV5-1
TGCGCCAGCAGCTTGATGACAGGGGGTAATGAAAAACTGTTTTTT
CASSLMTGGNEKLFF
>TRBJ2-2|-|TRBD1|TRBV19
TGTGCCAGTGTCGACAGGGGGAACACCGGGGAGCTGTTTTTT
CASVDRGNTGELFF
>TRBJ2-7|-|TRBD1|TRBV11-2
TGTGCCAGCAGCCGGGCAGGGGGTTCCTACGAGCAGTACTTC
CASSRAGGSYEQYF
>TRBJ1-1|-|-|TRBV28
TGTGCCAGCAGTTTACAGACACCCGGAGGCGCTGAAGCTTTCTTT
CASSLQTPGGAEAFF
>TRBJ2-1|-|TRBD2|TRBV5-1
TGCGCCAGCAGCTTGGTAGCGGGCCACGGGGGAAATGAGCAGTTCTTC
CASSLVAGHGGNEQFF
>TRBJ2-1|-|TRBD2|TRBV7-2
TGTGCCAGCAGCCCGAGTAGACTAGCGGGAGGGAATGAGCAGTTCTTC
CASSPSRLAGGNEQFF
>TRBJ2-5|-|-|TRBV7-3
TGTGCCAGCAGCTTAAACGGGGGAGAGACCCAGTACTTC
CASSLNGGETQYF
>TRBJ1-4|-|-|TRBV19
TGTGCCAGTACGGTTGCAACTAATGAAAAACTGTTTTTT
CASTVATNEKLFF
>TRBJ1-1|-|-|TRBV28
TGTGCCAGCACCATGGGGGGGGCAGAGGGGGACACTGAAGCTTTCTTT
CASTMGGAEGDTEAFF
>TRBJ2-5|few|-|TRBV18
TGTGCCAGCTCACGGGACTCCCGAGAGACCCAGTACTTC
CASSRDSRETQYF
>TRBJ2-5|once|-|TRBV7-9
TGTGCCAGCGTCCCCCCGGGCCAAGAGACCCAGTACTTC
CASVPPGQETQYF
>TRBJ1-3|-|TRBD1|TRBV2
TGTGCCAGCCCAAGGGACAGCGGGAGAGGAAACACCATATATTTT
CASPRDSGRGNTIYF
>TRBJ2-1|few|TRBD1|TRBV2
TGTGCCAGCAGGAGACAGGGGAATGAGCAGTTCTTC
CASRRQGNEQFF
>TRBJ2-2|-|TRBD2|TRBV7-7
TGTGCCAGCAGCCAACTGGCGGGAGGATCTCCGGGGACCGGGGAGCTGTTTTTT
CASSQLAGGSPGTGELFF
>TRBJ2-7|-|TRBD2|TRBV19
TGTGCCAGTAGTGTCGTAGCGGGAGGACCCTCCGAGCAGTACTTC
CASSVVAGGPSEQYF
>TRBJ1-2|-|TRBD1|TRBV30
TGTGCCTGGAGTGGAGGACAGGGTAACGGCTACACCTTC
CAWSGGQGNGYTF
>TRBJ2-1|-|TRBD2|TRBV9
TGTGCCAGCAGCGCGGCGGGAGAAGGGCTTGAGCAGTTCTTC
CASSAAGEGLEQFF
>TRBJ1-5|-|-|TRBV6-1
TGTGCCAGCAGTGCCTCGGGGGGTCGGCGTCAGCCCCAGCATTTT
CASSASGGRRQPQHF
>TRBJ1-3|-|TRBD1|TRBV7-2
TGTGCCAGCAGCTTAACGAGGGGGCCCGGAAACACCATATATTTT
CASSLTRGPGNTIYF
>TRBJ1-1|-|TRBD1|TRBV6-5
TGTGCCAGCAGTTACTCGAGACAGGGGGGCACTGAAGCTTTCTTT
CASSYSRQGGTEAFF
>TRBJ2-3|-|-|TRBV27
TGTGCCAGCAGCAACACACGACTAGTTGCTAACACAGATACGCAGTATTTT
CASSNTRLVANTDTQYF
>TRBJ1-1|-|TRBD1|TRBV19
TGTGCCAGTAGTAGTGGGGAACTAAACAGGGGATGGAGGACTATGAACACTGAAGCTTTCTTT
CASSSGELNRGWRTMNTEAFF
>TRBJ2-1|once|TRBD1|TRBV9
TGTGCCAGCAGCGTAGGTCAGGGGGCTTTTAATGAGCAGTTCTTC
CASSVGQGAFNEQFF
>TRBJ1-4|-|-|TRBV29-1
TGCAGCGTCTCTAGGACAGCGACAGGAAAAGGAACTAATGAAAAACTGTTTTTT
CSVSRTATGKGTNEKLFF
>TRBJ2-5|-|TRBD2|TRBV28
TGTGCCAGCAATTATGGCGGGAGGGCCGTTGAGACCCAGTACTTC
CASNYGGRAVETQYF
>TRBJ2-2|-|TRBD1|TRBV6-4
TGTGCCAGCCGCGGACAGGGTAACACCGGGGAGCTGTTTTTT
CASRGQGNTGELFF
>TRBJ1-3|-|TRBD1|TRBV4-2
TGTGCCAGCAGCCAAGATGCGACAGGGGCAGGAAACACCATATATTTT
CASSQDATGAGNTIYF
>TRBJ1-1|-|TRBD1|TRBV19
TGTGCCAGTACCCTGACAGGGGTAGGTACTGAAGCTTTCTTT
CASTLTGVGTEAFF
>TRBJ2-7|-|TRBD2|TRBV7-9
TGTGCCAGCAGCTCGACTAGCGGAGGGGTCTACGAGCAGTACTTC
CASSSTSGGVYEQYF
>TRBJ2-3|-|-|TRBV7-3
TGTGCCAGCAGCTTGACAGCTAGCACAGATACGCAGTATTTT
CASSLTASTDTQYF
>TRBJ1-2|-|-|TRBV4-1
TGCGCCAGCAGCCGGCTTATCGCCTCAGAAGCGAGTGGCTACACCTTC
CASSRLIASEASGYTF
>TRBJ1-5|-|-|TRBV5-1
TGCGCCAGCAGCTTGGGAGAGGGGGAGAGGCGCCAGCATTTT
CASSLGEGERRQHF
>TRBJ1-3|-|-|TRBV7-9
TGTGCCAGCAGCTATCTGGACAGCTCTGGAAACACCATATATTTT
CASSYLDSSGNTIYF
>TRBJ2-7|-|-|TRBV7-2
TGTGCCAGCAGCTTAATTGAGACCAGGGAGCAGTACTTC
CASSLIETREQYF
>TRBJ1-2|-|TRBD1|TRBV28
TGTGCCAGCAGCCGCGGACAGGGGGTTTATGGCTACACCTTC
CASSRGQGVYGYTF
>TRBJ2-1|once|TRBD2|TRBV19
TGTGCCAGTAGGACCGGGACTAGCGGCCTCTCCTACAATGAGCAGTTCTTC
CASRTGTSGLSYNEQFF
>TRBJ1-1|-|-|TRBV7-3
TGTGCCAGCAGCTTACAGAAAAACACTGAAGCTTTCTTT
CASSLQKNTEAFF
>TRBJ2-7|-|-|TRBV7-9
TGTGCCAGCAGCTTAAAGGCGGGAACCTACGAGCAGTACTTC
CASSLKAGTYEQYF
>TRBJ2-7|few|TRBD2|TRBV5-1
TGCGCCAGCAGCTCCTCAAGCGGGGAGGAGCAGTACTTC
CASSSSSGEEQYF
>TRBJ2-7|-|-|TRBV30
TGTGCCTGGAGTGGTTCAGCCTACGAGCAGTACTTC
CAWSGSAYEQYF